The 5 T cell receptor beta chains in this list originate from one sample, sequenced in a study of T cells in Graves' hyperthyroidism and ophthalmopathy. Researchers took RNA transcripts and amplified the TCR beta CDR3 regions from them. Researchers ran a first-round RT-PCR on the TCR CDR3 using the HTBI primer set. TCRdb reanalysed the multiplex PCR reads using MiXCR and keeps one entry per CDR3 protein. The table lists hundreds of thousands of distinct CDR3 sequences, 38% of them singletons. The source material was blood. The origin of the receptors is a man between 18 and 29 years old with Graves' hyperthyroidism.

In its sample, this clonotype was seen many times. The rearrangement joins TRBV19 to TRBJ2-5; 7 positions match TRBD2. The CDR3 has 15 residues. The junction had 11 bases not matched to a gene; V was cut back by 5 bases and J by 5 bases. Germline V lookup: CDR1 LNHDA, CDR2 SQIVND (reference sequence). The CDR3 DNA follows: TGTGCCAGTAGTCCTGGACTAGATGGTGACGAGACCCAGTACTTC. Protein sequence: CASSPGLDGDETQYF.

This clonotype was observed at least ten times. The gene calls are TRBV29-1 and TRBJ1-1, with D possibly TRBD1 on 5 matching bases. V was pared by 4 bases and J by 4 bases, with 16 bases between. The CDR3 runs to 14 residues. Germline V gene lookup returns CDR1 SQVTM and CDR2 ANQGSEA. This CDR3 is CSVVDTGLGTEAFF. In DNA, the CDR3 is TGCAGCGTTGTAGATACAGGACTGGGCACTGAAGCTTTCTTT.

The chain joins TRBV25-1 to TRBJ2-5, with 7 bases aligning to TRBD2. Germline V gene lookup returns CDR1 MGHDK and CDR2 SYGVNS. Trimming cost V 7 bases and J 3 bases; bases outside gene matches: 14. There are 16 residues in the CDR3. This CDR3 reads CASKETERDRKETQYF. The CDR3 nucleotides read TGTGCCAGCAAGGAGACGGAGCGGGACCGCAAAGAGACCCAGTACTTC.

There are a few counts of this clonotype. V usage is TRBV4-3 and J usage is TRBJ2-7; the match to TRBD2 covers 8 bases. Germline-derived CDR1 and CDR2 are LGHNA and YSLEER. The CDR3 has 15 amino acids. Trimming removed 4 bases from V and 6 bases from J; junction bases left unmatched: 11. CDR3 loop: CASSPDGLAFGEQYF. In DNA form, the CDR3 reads TGCGCCAGCAGCCCGGACGGACTAGCTTTTGGCGAGCAGTACTTC.

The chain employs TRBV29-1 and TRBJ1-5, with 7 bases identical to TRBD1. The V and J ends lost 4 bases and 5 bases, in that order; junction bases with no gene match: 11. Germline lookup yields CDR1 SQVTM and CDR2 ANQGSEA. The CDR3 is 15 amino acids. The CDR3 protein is CSVAPRQGKDQPQHF. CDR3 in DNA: TGCAGCGTTGCCCCGAGACAGGGAAAGGATCAGCCCCAGCATTTT.